This T cell receptor (beta chain) stems from a study of blood T cell repertoires in COVID-19. Study as a whole: Samples came from the United States, Italy and Spain, spanning acute and convalescent COVID-19.

The CDR3 loop spans 15 amino acids. Per germline, CDR1 MRHNA and CDR2 SNTAGT. The ends lost 4 bases at V and 5 bases at J; junction bases unmatched: 7. Profiling relied on immunoSEQ multiplex PCR, and the TCRdb table lists in-frame clones only, not all of them. Of about 370,000 clones in the sample, around 89% are singletons; the top ten hold under 4%. This sequence originates from a woman in her thirties with COVID-19, enrolled during active disease. The chain joins TRBV6-4 to TRBJ1-4; 7 positions agree with TRBD1. The sequencing input was peripheral blood. The DNA of the CDR3 is TGTGCCAGCAGTGCCCAGACAGGGTTGAATGAAAAACTGTTTTTT. It yields the protein CASSAQTGLNEKLFF.